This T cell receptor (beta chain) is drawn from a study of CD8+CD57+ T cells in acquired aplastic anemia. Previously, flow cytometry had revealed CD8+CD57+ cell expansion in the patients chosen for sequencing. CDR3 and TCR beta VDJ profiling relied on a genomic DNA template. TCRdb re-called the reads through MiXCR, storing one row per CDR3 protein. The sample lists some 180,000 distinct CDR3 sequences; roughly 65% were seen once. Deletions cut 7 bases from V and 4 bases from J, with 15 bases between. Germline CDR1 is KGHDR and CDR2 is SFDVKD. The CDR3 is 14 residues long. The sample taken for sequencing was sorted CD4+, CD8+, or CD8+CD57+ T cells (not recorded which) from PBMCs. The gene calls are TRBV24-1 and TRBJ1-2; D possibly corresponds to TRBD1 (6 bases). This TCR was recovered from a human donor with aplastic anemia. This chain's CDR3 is CATRDAQGVYGYTF. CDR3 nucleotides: TGTGCCACCAGGGATGCACAGGGCGTCTATGGCTACACCTTC.